Below, one T cell receptor (beta chain) is given with its context. Its antigen remains undetermined. There are no base qualities to consult, and no much larger clone falls within one base. Taken from cysteine to phenylalanine, the CDR3 has 14 residues. Only the CDR3 DNA stays, 42 bases, in frame from base 1. CDR1 is given as MNHEY and CDR2 as SVGAGI, both from the germline V gene. Between the V and J ends, shortened by 2 bases and 4 bases respectively, the junction contains 10 bases. CD8 naive samples were CD45RO-negative cells positively selected for CCR7, giving a CD45RA+CCR7+ population that excluded TemRA cells. Healthy HIV-negative adults with no recently reported acute infections or vaccinations were included as donors. Every donor was a Caucasian adult living in Nashville, Tennessee, USA. Blood was collected by leukapheresis, and PBMCs were isolated by Ficoll-Histopaque density gradient centrifugation and then cryopreserved in liquid nitrogen vapor phase. Purity and quantity of every magnetically sorted T cell population were checked by analytical flow cytometry. From each sorted fraction, genomic DNA was isolated and quantified by UV absorbance on a Nanodrop 2000c.

This sample is drawn from a study of shared clonotypes between healthy human individuals (dated by TCRdb to 2018 to 2021). Background on the whole study: A couple of women and a few men aged 18 to 49 years were included in the cohort. For each donor, CD4 naive and CD4 memory were each given three plates, CD8 naive was given two plates, and CD8 memory was given one plate. To estimate repertoire size and how much clonotypes are shared between individuals, the study performed deep sequencing of blood TCR repertoires from roughly five healthy adults. Libraries were prepared and TCR repertoires were sequenced by different laboratories using diverse techniques, in order to increase sequencing depth and limit assay-specific biases. Leukapheresis yielded between about 0.94 and 8.9 billion PBMCs per donor. The full study reports these points: Only blood was sampled, and tissue TCR repertoires likely differ from those in blood. Because the study included a small number of donors, the genetic and exposure-history diversity represented was limited. Rarefaction of sorted-subset datasets indicated incomplete sequencing despite the large sequencing depth. Pairwise subsampling indicated that sequencing depth was expected to affect the degree of clonotype sharing among donors. Around 5% of naive CD4, roughly 3.5% of naive CD8, about 2.5% of memory CD4, and about 0.4% of memory CD8 clonotypes were shared across several donors. Naive subsets generally had larger estimated clonotype richness than memory subsets. Compared with non-shared clonotypes, the clonotypes found in all four sorted-subset donors had higher generation probabilities.

Using the deep immunoSEQ assay, multiplex PCR amplified TCR CDR3 regions from genomic DNA. Extracted genomic DNA from each cell subset was spread evenly across all wells of several immunoSEQ 96-well plates, with each plate serving as a replicate. Each replicate PCR for sorted subsets received around 0.2 ug genomic DNA, equal to 30,000 or so T cell genomes. Purified libraries were measured with a Qubit 3.0 fluorometer, size-checked on a Bioanalyzer 2100, and measured again with the KAPA Library Quantification kit. Every immunoSEQ 96-well plate was sequenced on a dedicated single-read 150-cycle Illumina NextSeq 550 flow cell. The source study handled its data this way. Because the immunoSEQ output held only junctional sequences and lacked quality scores, the filtering could not match the filtering applied to full-length reads. Sequences were annotated with PyIR, a Python wrapper for IgBLAST v1.9, and V/J genes and CDR3 were assigned using IMGT germline references. Any read was removed if the V/J assignment was weak (E-value above 1e-6), the CDR3 was missing, or the read contained stop codons, out-of-frame junctions, or ambiguous translated residues. A V3J clonotype was defined by an identical inferred V gene, J gene, and CDR3 amino acid sequence. Percentage overlap between repertoires was calculated by dividing the number of shared unique clonotypes by the size of the smaller repertoire. Three approaches were used to assess repertoire richness: RTK rarefaction, the Chao1 estimator, and Recon v2.1 estimates of unobserved clonotypes. OLGA was used to compute generation probabilities for all TCRbeta clonotypes that the gDNA method yielded from a few donors. As stored in TCRdb, this immuneACCESS dataset retains in-frame rearrangements with V and J assigned. A fraction of the clones does not appear; measured against another copy, unresolved V genes explain less than half of the discrepancy, and the remainder lacks a known reason. V and J calls and clone size are given by that table; D and trimming were obtained from the DNA. In this sample the table shows about 2 million clones, approximately 95% of which occur a single time. The ten biggest clones cover 1% to 1.5% of the sample.

What was sequenced was naive CD8+ T cells sorted from blood. This specimen's cell subset or site label, interpreted: CD45RA+CCR7+. The chain couples TRBV6-5 to TRBJ2-3; the D gene cannot be named for sure. This clonotype was obtained from a young man in good health. For the CDR3, the sequence is CASSYTKEPDTQYF. In nucleotide form, the sequence is TGTGCCAGCAGTTACACGAAGGAGCCAGATACGCAGTATTTT.